A selection of T cell receptor beta chains follows, all from one sample in a study of blood T cell repertoires in COVID-19. Clones were sequenced by immunoSEQ multiplex PCR, and TCRdb holds only the in-frame ones, with some missing. The sample yields a few hundred thousand clones, approximately 90% seen once. The sequencing input was PBMCs or T cells enriched from blood (not recorded which). These TCRs come from a woman under 30 who had recovered from COVID-19. Each CDR3 is given with its conserved first and last residue. D genes are given only for firm matches. A clone size is listed for some rows: how often the clone was seen (once, few, many), or a class if it is expanded.

D	V	J	size	length	DNA	CDR3
TRBD1	TRBV7-9	TRBJ1-2	NA	14	TGTGCCAGCAGCTCAAGACAGGGGGCAGGTGGCTACACCTTC	CASSSRQGAGGYTF
NA	TRBV3-1/TRBV3-2	TRBJ2-2	NA	15	TGTGCCAGCAGCCTTGCGGGACTCTCGACCGGGGAGCTGTTTTTT	CASSLAGLSTGELFF
TRBD2	TRBV7-2	TRBJ2-3	NA	19	TGTGCCAGCAGCTTGGCTCCTAGCGGGGGCCGGTGGGGCACAGATACGCAGTATTTT	CASSLAPSGGRWGTDTQYF
NA	TRBV7-3	TRBJ2-3	NA	15	TGTGCCAGCAGCTTAAGTCCAGGTTTCACAGATACGCAGTATTTT	CASSLSPGFTDTQYF
NA	TRBV23-1	TRBJ1-1	NA	15	TGCGCCAGCAGTCAATCCGCGACACCGAACACTGAAGCTTTCTTT	CASSQSATPNTEAFF
NA	TRBV6-5	TRBJ1-2	once	16	TGTGCCAGCAGTTACAACACCGGGAGACCTAACTATGGCTACACCTTC	CASSYNTGRPNYGYTF
TRBD2	TRBV2	TRBJ2-5	NA	12	TGTGCCAGCAGTGGACTAGCGGAGACTCAGTACTTC	CASSGLAETQYF
NA	TRBV7-9	TRBJ1-6	NA	15	TGTGCCAGCAGCGAAGCGGGACACGGCAATTCACCCCTCCACTTT	CASSEAGHGNSPLHF
TRBD1	TRBV27	TRBJ2-1	NA	17	TGTGCCAGCAGTTTAGGTAGGGGGCAGGGGGTTATCTATGAGCAGTTCTTC	CASSLGRGQGVIYEQFF
NA	TRBV5-4	TRBJ2-5	NA	13	TGTGCCCACTCCGATCGGAGGCAAGAGACCCAGTACTTC	CAHSDRRQETQYF
NA	TRBV19	TRBJ1-5	NA	12	TGTGCCAGTATCTCGGGGGTAGGGGCCCAGCATTTT	CASISGVGAQHF
NA	TRBV2	TRBJ1-1	NA	10	TGTGCCAGCTGGACAAGACAAGCTTTCTTT	CASWTRQAFF
TRBD1	TRBV19	TRBJ1-4	NA	15	TGTGCCAGTAGAAAAGGGGGCGCAACTAATGAAAAACTGTTTTTT	CASRKGGATNEKLFF
NA	TRBV19	TRBJ1-1	NA	13	TGTGCCAGTAGTACCGTGGAGGGCCCTGAAGCTTTCTTT	CASSTVEGPEAFF
TRBD1	TRBV27	TRBJ1-6	NA	16	TGTGCCAGCAGTAACAGAGGACAGGTTGATAATTCACCCCTCCACTTT	CASSNRGQVDNSPLHF
NA	TRBV2	TRBJ1-6	once	16	TGTGCCAGCAGTAAAGAAGACACACTCCTCAATTCACCCCTCCACTTT	CASSKEDTLLNSPLHF